The present TCR beta chain was sequenced within a study of CD8 T cells in Susac syndrome. TEMRA cells were enriched by FACS, while CD8+ and CD4+ T cells were obtained through a negative isolation that was performed magnetically. When the RNA was reverse transcribed, random hexamers were used with an input of roughly 0.45 to 1 ug. One entry per CDR3 protein, called by TCRdb with MiXCR from the immunoSEQ multiplex PCR reads. Of 150,000 to 200,000 distinct CDR3 sequences listed, about 93% were seen once; the top ten hold under 0.15%. This CDR3 has 14 amino acids. The germline CDR1 and CDR2 sequences are SGHTA and FQGNSA. Trimming removed 7 bases at V and 6 bases at J, with 16 bases between.

The rearrangement uses TRBV7-2 and TRBJ2-1, with D maybe TRBD1 (5 bases). The receptor's source is a human donor in good health. The sample taken for sequencing was CD4+ T cells from PBMCs. The CDR3 loop is CASTSSQGRNEQFF. For the CDR3, the DNA is TGTGCCAGCACCTCATCCCAGGGTCGCAATGAGCAGTTCTTC.